One sample yielded the 29 T cell receptor beta chains listed below, sequenced in a study of long-term antiretroviral therapy in people with HIV. They ran version v3.0 of the immunoSEQ assay at survey level. Data came from immunoSEQ multiplex PCR; TCRdb stores just in-frame clones and leaves some out. The sample records 30,000 to 40,000 clones, roughly 88% being singletons. The sequences come from unsorted PBMCs, collected 2.2 years after starting antiretroviral therapy. All receptors come from a man younger than 35 with HIV.

The chain has TRBV5-1 and TRBJ1-1; a weak D match, TRBD1 (5 bases). V was pared by 3 bases and J by 3 bases, with 9 bases between. This CDR3 has 13 amino acids. Germline V gene sequence: CDR1 SGHRS, CDR2 YFSETQ. In DNA, the CDR3 is TGCGCCAGCAGCTATACAGGCTACACTGAAGCTTTCTTT. The encoded protein is CASSYTGYTEAFF. Based on the CDR3 plus reference TRBV5-1 and TRBJ1-1, the full variable domain is KAGVTQTPRYLIKTRGQQVTLSCSPISGHRSVSWYQQTPGQGLQFLFEYFSETQRNKGNFPGRFSGRQFSNSRSEMNVSTLELGDSALYLCASSYTGYTEAFFGQGTRLTVV.

The chain joins TRBV7-9 to TRBJ1-1; D gene unclear. There are 16 residues in the CDR3. CDR1 and CDR2 from the germline V gene are SEHNR and FQNEAQ (reference sequence). The V gene lost 4 bases and the J gene lost 1 base, with 16 bases spanning the gap. The DNA of the CDR3 is TGTGCCAGCAGCTATGGAGAAGCCTTGGGGAACACTGAAGCTTTCTTT. Translation gives CASSYGEALGNTEAFF.

The chain employs TRBV6-6 and TRBJ2-7; D is perhaps TRBD2 (5 bases). The V and J ends lost 6 bases and 7 bases respectively, with 13 bases between them. CDR1 MNHNY and CDR2 SVGAGI come from the germline V gene (reference sequence). The CDR3 runs 12 residues. The CDR3 loop is CASSLAGKEQYF. The CDR3 coding sequence is TGTGCCAGCAGCTTGGCCGGGAAGGAGCAGTACTTC.

The chain joins TRBV2 to TRBJ1-2; weak D call: TRBD1 (6 bases). Per germline, CDR1 SNHLY and CDR2 FYNNEI. Trimming removed 3 bases from V and 3 bases from J, with 11 bases in between. The CDR3 contains 14 residues. The CDR3 region has the DNA TGTGCCAGCAGTGAGAAAACAGGGTACTATGGCTACACCTTC. It encodes CASSEKTGYYGYTF. Filled out from reference TRBV2 and TRBJ1-2, the complete variable domain reads EPEVTQTPSHQVTQMGQEVILRCVPISNHLYFYWYRQILGQKVEFLVSFYNNEISEKSEIFDDQFSVERPDGSNFTLKIRSTKLEDSAMYFCASSEKTGYYGYTFGSGTRLTVV.

This chain joins TRBV4-1 and TRBJ2-7, with 7 bases that match TRBD2. V lost 4 bases, J lost 3 bases, and 9 bases stayed unmatched. The CDR3 is 15 residues long. Germline-derived CDR1 and CDR2 are MGHRA and YSYEKL. This CDR3 reads CASSRLSAGVYEQYF. For the CDR3, the DNA is TGCGCCAGCAGCCGTCTTAGTGCGGGAGTCTACGAGCAGTACTTC.

This clone was seen a single time. The rearrangement links TRBV20-1 to TRBJ2-7; no firm D call. Germline CDR1 reads DFQATT; CDR2 reads SNEGSKA (reference sequence). CDR3 length equals 11 residues. Between the trimmed V and J ends, which lost 5 bases and 5 bases, there was a span of 10 bases. CDR3 coding DNA: TGCAGTGCTGGGTGGATTGACGAGCAGTACTTC. This sequence encodes CSAGWIDEQYF.

The rearrangement joins TRBV7-2 to TRBJ2-3; 9 nucleotides line up with TRBD2. Germline V gene lookup returns CDR1 SGHTA and CDR2 FQGNSA. The CDR3 contains 16 residues. With V trimmed by 2 bases and J by 2 bases, 5 bases remained unmatched. Written as DNA, the CDR3 is TGTGCCAGCAGCTTACTCCTAGCGGGAAACACAGATACGCAGTATTTT. The encoded protein is CASSLLLAGNTDTQYF.

DNA for the CDR3: TGTGCCAGCAGTTACTCGGTGGACAACACTAACACTGAAGCTTTCTTT. Its protein product is CASSYSVDNTNTEAFF. The chain joins TRBV6-5 to TRBJ1-1, with D perhaps TRBD1 (5 bases). CDR1 and CDR2 (germline): MNHEY, SVGAGI. Trimming cost V 0 bases and J 2 bases, with 13 bases left between them. This CDR3 has 16 amino acids.

The chain is built from TRBV9 and TRBJ2-2, with D hard to call. CDR3 length: 13 residues. In germline, CDR1 is SGDLS, CDR2 YYNGEE. Deletions cut 1 base from V and 4 bases from J, with 5 bases between. The CDR3 here is CASSVSFTGELFF. CDR3 coding DNA: TGTGCCAGCAGCGTAAGTTTCACCGGGGAGCTGTTTTTT.

V gene TRBV19 combines with J gene TRBJ2-3; 12 nucleotides align to TRBD2. This CDR3 spans 17 amino acids. Germline loops: CDR1 LNHDA, CDR2 SQIVND (reference sequence). V lost 4 bases, J lost 6 bases, and 11 bases stayed unmatched. This chain's CDR3 is CASSTPGLAGFDDTQYF. The DNA for the CDR3 is TGTGCCAGTAGTACCCCGGGACTAGCGGGTTTTGACGATACGCAGTATTTT.

The V call is TRBV18, the J call TRBJ2-1, with 14 bases matching TRBD2. The CDR3 is 17 amino acids. The V and J ends lost 3 bases and 6 bases, in that order; junction bases with no gene match: 7. Germline CDR1 is KGHSH and CDR2 is LQKENI. The CDR3 sequence is CASSPPGLAGAANEQFF. CDR3 in DNA: TGTGCCAGCTCACCTCCGGGACTAGCGGGAGCGGCCAATGAGCAGTTCTTC.

The chain is built from TRBV5-6 and TRBJ2-1; tentative D call: TRBD2 (6 bases). The CDR3 has 18 residues. Trimming stripped 3 bases from V and 1 base from J, with 20 bases between. Germline V gene lookup returns CDR1 SGHDT and CDR2 YYEEEE. The chain's CDR3 is CASSSTLRGRRSYNEQFF. Written as DNA, the CDR3 is TGTGCCAGCAGCTCTACCCTGAGAGGGAGGAGGTCCTACAATGAGCAGTTCTTC.

This clone has a handful of counts. V and J are TRBV4-1 and TRBJ2-2; D unresolved. The CDR3 runs to 12 residues. Trimming removed 2 bases at V and 8 bases at J, with 6 bases between. Per germline, CDR1 MGHRA and CDR2 YSYEKL. CDR3 nucleotide sequence: TGCGCCAGCAGCCAAATACTGGGGGAGCTGTTTTTT. It yields the protein CASSQILGELFF.

This clone was seen only a few times. This chain links TRBV6-1 with TRBJ1-2, with 10 bases that match TRBD1. The germline gives CDR1 MNHNS, CDR2 SASEGT. The V segment lost 7 bases and the J segment 5 bases; nucleotides outside the gene matches: 7. The CDR3 has 14 residues. The CDR3 sequence is CASKNLDRGYGYTF. In DNA form, the CDR3 reads TGTGCCAGCAAAAATCTGGACAGGGGGTATGGCTACACCTTC.

V usage is TRBV4-1 and J usage is TRBJ2-5, with D hard to call. The germline V gene has CDR1 MGHRA and CDR2 YSYEKL. V was pared by 2 bases and J by 5 bases, with 21 bases between. The CDR3 length is 17 residues. CDR3 amino acids: CASSQTPPTRREETQYF. CDR3 nucleotide sequence: TGCGCCAGCAGCCAAACGCCACCGACGCGCCGTGAGGAGACCCAGTACTTC.

This clone was observed a few times. V usage is TRBV21-1 and J usage is TRBJ2-7; TRBD2, the table's D call, was not compared with the DNA. TRBV21-1 is noted as a pseudogene. The CDR3 length is 16 residues. CDR3 sequence reads: CASSKEVWGGPYEQYF. For the CDR3, the DNA is TGTGCCAGCAGCAAAGAAGTATGGGGAGGGCCTTACGAGCAGTACTTC.

The chain combines TRBV7-9 with TRBJ1-2, with 7 bases aligning to TRBD1. V lost 3 bases and J lost 5; bases outside the gene matches: 15. Germline lookup yields CDR1 SEHNR and CDR2 FQNEAQ (reference sequence). The CDR3 is made up of 17 amino acids. For the CDR3, the DNA is TGTGCCAGCAGCTTTAGTAACAGGGGACCGTTGGGATATGGCTACACCTTC. It specifies CASSFSNRGPLGYGYTF.

This clone was observed a single time. The rearrangement links TRBV11-2 to TRBJ1-4; tentative D call: TRBD1 (6 bases). Germline loops: CDR1 SGHAT, CDR2 FQNNGV. This CDR3 is 15 amino acids long. V lost 2 bases to trimming and J lost 6 bases, with 13 bases between them. The CDR3 region is CASSLSTGLYEKLFF. In nucleotides, the CDR3 is TGTGCCAGCAGCTTAAGCACAGGGTTGTATGAAAAACTGTTTTTT.

The V and J genes are TRBV10-3 and TRBJ1-4; the match to TRBD1 covers 10 bases. V lost 8 bases to trimming and J lost 2 bases; unmatched junction nucleotides: 5. The CDR3 has 15 residues. Per the germline V gene, CDR1 is ENHRY and CDR2 is SYGVKD. CDR3 in DNA: TGTGCCATCGGCGGACAGGGGGGTACTAATGAAAAACTGTTTTTT. Translating gives CAIGGQGGTNEKLFF.

The chain combines TRBV6-5 with TRBJ1-2, with D hard to call. The CDR3 loop spans 15 amino acids. Germline V gives CDR1 MNHEY, CDR2 SVGAGI. Between the trimmed V and J ends, which lost 2 bases and 2 bases, there was a span of 12 bases. The CDR3 nucleotides read TGTGCCAGCAGTTACCAATGGGGAGGGAACTATGGCTACACCTTC. It yields the protein CASSYQWGGNYGYTF.

The chain recombines TRBV5-1 with TRBJ2-7; D is tentatively TRBD1 or TRBD2 (8 bases each). CDR1 is SGHRS and CDR2 is YFSETQ in the germline V gene. The CDR3 contains 15 residues. V lost 4 bases and J lost 2, with 16 bases in between. The CDR3 loop is CASSTGGGQAYEQYF. The CDR3 nucleotides read TGCGCCAGCAGCACGGGGGGGGGACAGGCCTACGAGCAGTACTTC.

The V and J genes are TRBV7-9 and TRBJ2-1; tentative D call: TRBD2 (5 bases). The length of the CDR3 is 15 residues. V was pared by 4 bases and J by 0 bases, with 10 bases between. Germline loops: CDR1 SEHNR, CDR2 FQNEAQ (reference sequence). The DNA for the CDR3 is TGTGCCAGCAGCTCCGCGGAGGACTCCTACAATGAGCAGTTCTTC. It codes for CASSSAEDSYNEQFF. The entire variable domain, with the rest obtained from reference TRBV7-9 and TRBJ2-1, is as follows: DTGVSQNPRHKITKRGQNVTFRCDPISEHNRLYWYRQTLGQGPEFLTYFQNEAQLEKSRLLSDRFSAERPKGSFSTLEIQRTEQGDSAMYLCASSSAEDSYNEQFFGPGTRLTVL.

The genes are TRBV28 and TRBJ2-3; 7 nucleotides agree with TRBD2. The V and J ends lost 5 bases and 3 bases, in that order; junction bases with no gene match: 8. This CDR3 has 15 amino acids. Germline values: CDR1 MDHEN, CDR2 SYDVKM. The CDR3 region is CASSPSGEGTDTQYF. The CDR3 DNA reads TGTGCCAGCAGTCCAAGCGGGGAGGGTACAGATACGCAGTATTTT. The full variable domain, in which reference TRBV28 and TRBJ2-3 provide the parts outside the CDR3, is DVKVTQSSRYLVKRTGEKVFLECVQDMDHENMFWYRQDPGLGLRLIYFSYDVKMKEKGDIPEGYSVSREKKERFSLILESASTNQTSMYLCASSPSGEGTDTQYFGPGTRLTVL.

The chain couples TRBV2 to TRBJ1-2; 8 bases fit TRBD1. The CDR3 covers 13 residues. The J segment lost 13 bases and the V segment lost 2 bases, leaving 9 bases of the junction unmatched. The V gene's germline CDR1 is SNHLY and CDR2 FYNNEI. The chain's CDR3 is CASSEPTGGGFTF. For the CDR3, the DNA is TGTGCCAGCAGTGAACCTACAGGGGGGGGGTTCACCTTC.

The DNA of the CDR3 is TGTGCCAGCAGCTTAGGGGTAGGGAACTACGAGCAGTACTTC. Its translation is CASSLGVGNYEQYF. The rearrangement joins TRBV11-2 to TRBJ2-7; no firm D call. This CDR3 comprises 14 residues. In germline, CDR1 is SGHAT, CDR2 FQNNGV. V was shortened by 1 base and J by 3 bases, with 10 bases between the two germline ends.

This clone was seen just once. J is TRBJ2-7 and V is TRBV2; TRBD1 agrees at 8 bases. V shed 11 bases and J 3 bases; nucleotides not matched to a gene: 3. The CDR3 extends over 11 amino acids. Germline lookup yields CDR1 SNHLY and CDR2 FYNNEI. CDR3 amino acids: CAFGQGYEQYF. Here the CDR3 DNA reads TGTGCCTTTGGACAGGGCTACGAGCAGTACTTC.

The gene calls are TRBV10-3 and TRBJ2-1; D is uncertain. There are 12 residues in the CDR3. V gave up 2 bases and J gave up 10 bases, with 9 bases separating them. Per germline, CDR1 ENHRY and CDR2 SYGVKD. The DNA of the CDR3 is TGTGCCATCAGTGAGGAGGCAGGCGAGCAGTTCTTC. Protein product: CAISEEAGEQFF.

The V gene is TRBV10-3, the J gene TRBJ2-7; 8 bases are a match to TRBD1. V shed 4 bases, J shed 9 bases, and the junction held 8 bases outside the gene matches. Germline CDR1 and CDR2: ENHRY and SYGVKD. The CDR3 spans 13 residues. The CDR3 sequence is CAISGDRRGGQYF. The DNA of the CDR3 is TGTGCCATCAGTGGGGACAGGCGAGGGGGGCAGTACTTC.

The rearrangement joins TRBV18 to TRBJ2-1, with a weak D call TRBD1 (6 bases). Trimming took 3 bases from V and 6 from J, leaving 12 bases between them. The CDR3 is made up of 14 amino acids. Germline loops: CDR1 KGHSH, CDR2 LQKENI. CDR3 residues: CASSPLPQGNEQFF. The DNA for the CDR3 is TGTGCCAGCTCACCTCTACCACAGGGCAATGAGCAGTTCTTC.